A single sample gave rise to the 32 T cell receptor beta chains below, sequenced in a study of blood T cells in healthy people across ages. With a J-beta primer mix and a sample-barcoded 5' primer, a second PCR ran about 7 to 11 cycles. TCRdb used MiXCR to reprocess the 5' RACE reads, holding one entry per CDR3 protein. Here the sample spans about 1.5 million distinct CDR3 sequences, under 55% being singletons. What was sequenced was blood. The receptors were gathered from a woman between 18 and 30 years old in good health.

V and J are TRBV7-2 and TRBJ2-1; 8 bases map to TRBD2. V lost 5 bases and J lost 5; bases outside the gene matches: 11. This CDR3 is 16 amino acids long. Germline V lookup: CDR1 SGHTA, CDR2 FQGNSA. CDR3: CASSVGGAGGNNEQFF. CDR3 in DNA: TGTGCCAGCAGCGTAGGGGGGGCGGGAGGAAACAATGAGCAGTTCTTC.

The V and J genes are TRBV5-1 and TRBJ2-3, with TRBD1 identical over 8 bases. The length of the CDR3 is 14 residues. The junction had 6 bases not matched to a gene; V was cut back by 3 bases and J by 6 bases. The germline gives CDR1 SGHRS, CDR2 YFSETQ. The CDR3 protein is CASSSTGVGDTQYF. In nucleotides, the CDR3 is TGCGCCAGCAGCTCGACAGGGGTAGGCGATACGCAGTATTTT.

This sequence joins TRBV20-1 and TRBJ2-2, with 12 bases identical to TRBD1. Germline lookup yields CDR1 DFQATT and CDR2 SNEGSKA (reference sequence). The V and J ends lost 6 bases and 6 bases, in that order; junction bases with no gene match: 5. This CDR3 has 14 amino acids. The CDR3 sequence: CSARGQGASGELFF. The CDR3 bases are TGCAGTGCGCGGGGACAGGGGGCCTCCGGGGAGCTGTTTTTT.

V is TRBV10-3 and J is TRBJ2-5; TRBD1 might be the D (5 bases). The ends were cut back, 2 bases at V and 11 bases at J, with 36 bases in the middle. The germline V gene encodes CDR1 ENHRY and CDR2 SYGVKD. CDR3 size: 20 residues. CDR3 amino acids: CAISEGQGFDIVGPNNEQYF. The CDR3, as DNA: TGTGCCATCAGTGAGGGTCAGGGATTTGATATAGTGGGCCCAAACAATGAGCAGTACTTC.

The chain joins TRBV20-1 to TRBJ1-1; D unclear. CDR1 is DFQATT, CDR2 SNEGSKA, per germline (reference sequence). The CDR3 contains 12 residues. The CDR3 nucleotides are TGCGGTGGCTTGGGGTCGACCACTGAAGCTTTCTTT. Translation gives CGGLGSTTEAFF.

This clonotype was recorded once. The chain joins TRBV12-3 or TRBV12-4 to TRBJ2-5; D is possibly TRBD2 (5 bases). CDR3 size: 13 residues. Trimming took off 6 bases at V and 4 bases at J, with 12 bases between the two ends. This CDR3 reads CASSPDWSETQYF. CDR3 coding DNA: TGTGCCAGCAGCCCGGACTGGTCAGAGACCCAGTACTTC.

This clonotype was found a few times. The chain employs TRBV15 and TRBJ2-3; TRBD2 is a possible D gene (8 bases). Germline CDR1 LNHNV, CDR2 YYDKDF (reference sequence). The CDR3 length is 18 residues. Trimming cost V 0 bases and J 6 bases, with 22 bases left between them. CDR3 nucleotides: TGTGCCACCAGCAGAGATTACGGACTAGCCGCCAGGGGGGATACGCAGTATTTT. Translated, it gives CATSRDYGLAARGDTQYF.

The rearrangement links TRBV7-2 to TRBJ2-3; maybe TRBD1 (6 bases). The V and J ends lost 5 bases and 2 bases respectively, with 14 bases between them. This CDR3 has 15 amino acids. From germline, CDR1 is SGHTA and CDR2 FQGNSA. The CDR3 coding sequence is TGTGCCAGCAGCGGACGCCGGGACAACACAGATACGCAGTATTTT. Its protein product is CASSGRRDNTDTQYF.

Only a few counts were recorded for this clonotype. The CDR3 spells CASSPRRGGRETQYF. The CDR3, as DNA: TGTGCCAGCTCACCACGGCGGGGAGGACGAGAGACCCAGTACTTC. This chain joins TRBV18 and TRBJ2-5, with a possible D match to TRBD2 (6 bases). Germline CDR1 KGHSH, CDR2 LQKENI. With 1 base removed from V and 4 bases from J, the gap between germline ends came to 13 bases. The CDR3 has 15 amino acids.

The chain recombines TRBV19 with TRBJ2-1; no definite D call. CDR3 length: 12 residues. V was trimmed by 6 bases and J by 10 bases, leaving 13 bases between them. Germline-derived CDR1 and CDR2 are LNHDA and SQIVND (reference sequence). The CDR3 here is CASSTSPYEQFF. CDR3 DNA sequence: TGTGCCAGTAGCACTTCCCCATACGAGCAGTTCTTC.

The chain links TRBV27 to TRBJ2-7; D unresolved. The length of the CDR3 is 16 residues. The V end lost 0 bases, the J end lost 2 bases, and 14 bases lay between the germline ends. The germline V gene has CDR1 MNHEY and CDR2 SMNVEV (reference sequence). The chain's CDR3 is CASSLSQAIGPYEQYF. The CDR3 nucleotides read TGTGCCAGCAGTTTATCTCAGGCAATAGGCCCCTACGAGCAGTACTTC.

This clonotype was detected only a few times. The rearrangement uses TRBV15 and TRBJ2-3; tentatively, D is TRBD1 (5 bases). This CDR3 spans 15 amino acids. Germline CDR1 is LNHNV and CDR2 is YYDKDF (reference sequence). Between the trimmed V and J ends, which lost 0 bases and 2 bases, there was a span of 9 bases. CDR3 in DNA: TGTGCCACCAGCAGAGATTTAGGGGTCACAGATACGCAGTATTTT. Amino acid sequence: CATSRDLGVTDTQYF. Filled out from reference TRBV15 and TRBJ2-3, the complete variable domain reads DAMVIQNPRYQVTQFGKPVTLSCSQTLNHNVMYWYQQKSSQAPKLLFHYYDKDFNNEADTPDNFQSRRPNTSFCFLDIRSPGLGDTAMYLCATSRDLGVTDTQYFGPGTRLTVL.

This chain links TRBV2 with TRBJ1-2; D may be TRBD1 (6 bases). V lost 10 bases and J lost 4, with 19 bases in between. This CDR3 comprises 14 residues. Germline assignment: CDR1 SNHLY and CDR2 FYNNEI. The CDR3 region is CAIPATGGGYGYTF. The CDR3 DNA follows: TGTGCCATACCTGCGACAGGCGGGGGCTATGGCTACACCTTC.

This clonotype was seen only a few times. V usage is TRBV12-3 or TRBV12-4 and J usage is TRBJ2-3; 10 bases line up with TRBD2. Trimming at V came to 7 bases and at J to 2 bases, leaving 6 bases not matched to a gene. The CDR3 is made up of 15 amino acids. This CDR3 is CASTQLAGYTDTQYF. CDR3 DNA sequence: TGTGCCAGCACCCAACTAGCGGGGTACACAGATACGCAGTATTTT.

This clonotype was observed a handful of times. The CDR3 region is CASRPSGGQGEGTEAFF. Here the CDR3 DNA reads TGCGCCAGCAGACCCTCCGGGGGGCAGGGGGAAGGGACTGAAGCTTTCTTT. This sequence joins TRBV4-3 and TRBJ1-1; 7 positions match TRBD1. The J segment lost 5 bases and the V segment lost 6 bases, leaving 18 bases of the junction unmatched. CDR3 length: 17 amino acids. The germline V gene has CDR1 LGHNA and CDR2 YSLEER.

The chain couples TRBV18 to TRBJ2-7; TRBD1 might be the D (5 bases). Germline-derived CDR1 and CDR2 are KGHSH and LQKENI. The CDR3 runs to 14 residues. Deletions cut 1 base from V and 5 bases from J, with 12 bases between. In DNA, the CDR3 is TGTGCCAGCTCACCACAGAGCAGGGCGAACGAGCAGTACTTC. Amino acid sequence: CASSPQSRANEQYF.

This clonotype has a handful of counts. V usage is TRBV28 and J usage is TRBJ1-5, with 8 positions matching TRBD1. V trimming: 3 bases; J trimming: 6 bases; junction bases outside the gene matches: 7. Germline CDR1 reads MDHEN; CDR2 reads SYDVKM. The CDR3 spans 15 residues. In DNA form, the CDR3 reads TGTGCCAGCAGTTTGAGGACAGGGTGGGTTCAGCCCCAGCATTTT. It encodes CASSLRTGWVQPQHF.

The chain joins TRBV3-1 to TRBJ1-2; D gene uncertain. V was pared by 0 bases and J by 3 bases, with 11 bases between. Germline CDR1 is LGHDT and CDR2 is YNNKEL (reference sequence). CDR3 size: 15 residues. CDR3 protein: CASSQDLREDYGYTF. The CDR3 DNA reads as TGTGCCAGCAGCCAAGATTTGAGGGAGGACTATGGCTACACCTTC.

The gene calls are TRBV24-1 and TRBJ2-3; no definite D call. Germline V gene lookup returns CDR1 KGHDR and CDR2 SFDVKD. Trimming stripped 7 bases from V and 0 bases from J, with 10 bases between. The CDR3 runs 14 residues. Here the CDR3 reads CATRGLGSTDTQYF. Here the CDR3 DNA reads TGTGCCACCAGAGGCTTGGGTAGCACAGATACGCAGTATTTT.

This sequence joins TRBV20-1 and TRBJ2-2; D ambiguous. The germline V gene has CDR1 DFQATT and CDR2 SNEGSKA (reference sequence). The CDR3 sequence is 15 residues long. The V and J ends lost 0 bases and 0 bases respectively, with 8 bases between them. Written as DNA, the CDR3 is TGCAGTGCTAGAGATTACAGCGCGAACACCGGGGAGCTGTTTTTT. It specifies CSARDYSANTGELFF.

This clonotype was seen once. The rearrangement uses TRBV27 and TRBJ2-3; 7 nucleotides line up with TRBD1. This CDR3 comprises 18 residues. J was trimmed by 1 base and V by 5 bases; bases with no gene match: 15. Germline V CDR1 and CDR2: MNHEY, SMNVEV (reference sequence). This CDR3 reads CASSPSDRRSYRTDTQYF. In DNA, the CDR3 is TGTGCCAGCAGTCCCTCGGACAGGAGGTCCTACCGCACAGATACGCAGTATTTT.

The CDR3 loop is CASSSLTSSHEQFF. The CDR3 nucleotides are TGTGCCAGCAGCTCCCTAACCAGCAGCCATGAGCAGTTCTTC. This chain connects TRBV7-2 to TRBJ2-1; D is unclear. The V end was cut by 4 bases, the J end by 8 bases, with 15 bases between. The germline CDR1 and CDR2 sequences are SGHTA and FQGNSA. CDR3 length: 14 amino acids.

The J gene is TRBJ2-7, the V gene TRBV12-3 or TRBV12-4; D is unclear. Trimming left V 5 bases short and J 7 bases short, with 15 bases between. The CDR3 is 13 amino acids. DNA for the CDR3: TGTGCCAGCAGTCCTACCTGGCTGGGAGAGCAGTACTTC. This encodes CASSPTWLGEQYF.

The chain recombines TRBV2 with TRBJ2-7, with D hard to call. Trimming removed 7 bases from V and 4 bases from J, with 8 bases in between. Germline CDR1 reads SNHLY; CDR2 reads FYNNEI. The CDR3 consists of 11 residues. CDR3 sequence (DNA): TGTGCCAGCACCCTCGTATACGAGCAGTACTTC. Encoded protein: CASTLVYEQYF.

This clonotype came up a few times. CDR3 nucleotide sequence: TGTGCCAGCAGTTTACAGGACGGAGTGTTATACGAGCAGTACTTC. It is translated as CASSLQDGVLYEQYF. The V gene is TRBV27, the J gene TRBJ2-7; D is unclear. This CDR3 has 15 amino acids. V shed 2 bases and J shed 4 bases, with 15 bases lying between them. CDR1 is MNHEY, CDR2 SMNVEV, per germline (reference sequence).

This clonotype was detected only a few times. J is TRBJ2-7 and V is TRBV7-2; 10 positions agree with TRBD1. The CDR3 runs to 15 residues. J lost 6 bases, V lost 9 bases, and 14 bases had no gene match. In germline, CDR1 is SGHTA, CDR2 FQGNSA. CDR3 region: CARSPGQGVPSEQYF. As DNA, the CDR3 is TGTGCCAGAAGCCCCGGACAGGGGGTCCCCTCCGAGCAGTACTTC.

The CDR3 here is CASNKDSDEAFF. CDR3 DNA sequence: TGTGCCAGCAACAAGGACAGCGATGAAGCTTTCTTT. The rearrangement uses TRBV6-6 and TRBJ1-1; a weak D match, TRBD1 (6 bases). Germline V lookup: CDR1 MNHNY, CDR2 SVGAGI (reference sequence). The CDR3 sequence is 12 residues long. V was pared by 7 bases and J by 7 bases, with 13 bases between.

The V and J genes are TRBV29-1 and TRBJ2-5; 11 bases fit TRBD2. The CDR3 consists of 15 residues. V shed 4 bases, J shed 11 bases, and the junction held 15 bases outside the gene matches. The germline V gene encodes CDR1 SQVTM and CDR2 ANQGSEA. This chain's CDR3 is CSVGLVLAGGNEQYF. Here the CDR3 DNA reads TGCAGCGTTGGGCTTGTCCTAGCGGGAGGAAATGAGCAGTACTTC.

This clonotype was picked up one time. The chain employs TRBV20-1 and TRBJ2-5, with D possibly TRBD2 on 5 matching bases. The germline gives CDR1 DFQATT, CDR2 SNEGSKA (reference sequence). There are 16 residues in the CDR3. V was trimmed by 0 bases and J by 1 base, leaving 15 bases between them. The DNA for the CDR3 is TGCAGTGCTAGAGAAGTGGCGGGCCAATCCCAAGAGACCCAGTACTTC. Protein sequence: CSAREVAGQSQETQYF.

Only a few counts were recorded for this clonotype. The rearrangement uses TRBV12-5 and TRBJ1-1; no definite D call. This CDR3 comprises 13 residues. The V and J ends lost 4 bases and 0 bases respectively, with 6 bases between them. CDR1 and CDR2 from the germline V gene are LGHNT and FRNRAP. The CDR3 protein is CASGSLMNTEAFF. In DNA form, the CDR3 reads TGTGCTAGTGGTTCATTAATGAACACTGAAGCTTTCTTT.

This clonotype showed up many times. The junction and the germline gene differ at one end; a read error may be behind it. The genes are TRBV4-1 and TRBJ2-7, with 8 bases matching TRBD1. The CDR3 runs 11 residues. The germline V gene encodes CDR1 MGHRA and CDR2 YSYEKL. For the CDR3, the DNA is TGTGCCAGCGGACAGGGCTACGAGCAGTACTTC. Its translation is CASGQGYEQYF.

The sample holds a few counts of this clonotype. The rearrangement uses TRBV2 and TRBJ2-2; D is ambiguous. The germline V gene has CDR1 SNHLY and CDR2 FYNNEI. The V end lost 2 bases, the J end lost 5 bases, and 12 bases lay between the germline ends. The CDR3 has 15 residues. CDR3 nucleotide sequence: TGTGCCAGCAGTGAATCCACTGCGAGGACCGGGGAGCTGTTTTTT. This codes for CASSESTARTGELFF.